This T cell receptor beta chain was observed in a study of blood T cell repertoires in COVID-19. Study-level background: There were acute and convalescent COVID-19 samples, and they came from the United States, Italy and Spain. From T cells, B-cell-depleted T cells, or PBMCs came the material, which was cDNA or gDNA.

Repertoires were generated with immunoSEQ multiplex PCR, while TCRdb's copy carries only in-frame clones and drops some. Among more than 200,000 clones listed, around four fifths were seen once. The CDR3 is 14 residues long. Germline-derived CDR1 and CDR2 are SNHLY and FYNNEI. The V and J ends lost 5 bases and 8 bases, in that order; junction bases with no gene match: 3. What was sequenced was peripheral blood. The TCR sequence derives from a woman in her seventies with active or convalescent COVID-19. The chain employs TRBV2 and TRBJ1-6, with 10 bases lining up with TRBD1. This CDR3 reads CASSRQGAHSPLHF. DNA of the CDR3: TGTGCCAGCAGTCGACAGGGGGCGCATTCACCCCTCCACTTT.